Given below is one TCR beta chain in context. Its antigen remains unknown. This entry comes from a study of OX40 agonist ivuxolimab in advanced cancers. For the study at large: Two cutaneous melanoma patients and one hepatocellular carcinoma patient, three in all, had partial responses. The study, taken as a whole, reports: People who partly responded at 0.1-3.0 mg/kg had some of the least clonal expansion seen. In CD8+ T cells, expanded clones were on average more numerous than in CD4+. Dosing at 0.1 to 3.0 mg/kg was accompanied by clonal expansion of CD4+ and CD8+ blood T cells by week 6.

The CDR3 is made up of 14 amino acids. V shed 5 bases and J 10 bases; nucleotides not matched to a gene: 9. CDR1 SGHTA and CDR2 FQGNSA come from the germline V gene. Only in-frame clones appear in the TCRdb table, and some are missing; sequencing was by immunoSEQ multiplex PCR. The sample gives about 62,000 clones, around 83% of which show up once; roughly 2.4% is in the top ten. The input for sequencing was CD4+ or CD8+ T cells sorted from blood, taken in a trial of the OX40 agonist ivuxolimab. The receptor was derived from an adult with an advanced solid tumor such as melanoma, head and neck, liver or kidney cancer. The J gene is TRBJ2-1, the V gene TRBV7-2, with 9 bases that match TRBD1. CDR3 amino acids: CASSRPGTGNEQFF. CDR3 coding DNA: TGTGCCAGCAGCCGTCCCGGGACAGGGAACGAGCAGTTCTTC. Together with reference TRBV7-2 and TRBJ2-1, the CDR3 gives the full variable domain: GAGVSQSPSNKVTEKGKDVELRCDPISGHTALYWYRQSLGQGLEFLIYFQGNSAPDKSGLPSDRFSAERTGGSVSTLTIQRTQQEDSAVYLCASSRPGTGNEQFFGPGTRLTVL.